This record looks at one TCR beta chain sequence and its context. As handled by the study authors: Nucleated cell number was recorded as an estimate derived from reference gene primer amplification. Profiled with immunoSEQ multiplex PCR; TCRdb holds only in-frame clones, not every one. For V, J and clone size, that table is used; D and trimming come from the DNA. This sample has about 110,000 clones, with around four fifths found just once. This sample stems from a study of blood T cell repertoires in COVID-19. The wider study: Samples representing acute and convalescent COVID-19 were sourced from the United States, Italy and Spain.

J was trimmed by 8 bases and V by 1 base; bases with no gene match: 11. The CDR3 is made up of 16 amino acids. Germline V gene sequence: CDR1 SGHTA, CDR2 FQGTGA. The rearrangement uses TRBV7-3 and TRBJ2-1; the match to TRBD2 covers 7 bases. The sequence was collected from a woman aged 70-85 years with acute or convalescent COVID-19. The sample taken for sequencing was peripheral blood. The CDR3 DNA reads as TGTGCCAGCAGCTTAAGTCTGGTGGGAGGGCCGCATGAGCAGTTCTTC. This encodes CASSLSLVGGPHEQFF. Using reference TRBV7-3 and TRBJ2-1 for the parts outside the CDR3, the full variable domain is GAGVSQTPSNKVTEKGKYVELRCDPISGHTALYWYRQSLGQGPEFLIYFQGTGAADDSGLPNDRFFAVRPEGSVSTLKIQRTERGDSAVYLCASSLSLVGGPHEQFFGPGTRLTVL.